The 30 T cell receptor beta chains in this list originate from one sample, sequenced in a study of blood T cell repertoires in COVID-19 (dated by TCRdb to the early 2020s). Preparation of the library involved the immunoSEQ multiplex PCR assay. The source is immuneACCESS, and TCRdb retained only in-frame sequences with V and J called. Part of the clones is not carried over; for the studies checked, unresolved V genes explain less than half of this, and the remainder is unexplained. The sample data list approximately 94,000 clones, and 80% of these were observed just once. The ten biggest clones cover roughly a third of the sample. Sequenced: peripheral blood. These receptors originate from a man aged 65 to 85 with active or convalescent COVID-19.

This clone was seen more than once but under ten times. The V gene is TRBV21-1, the J gene TRBJ1-2; TRBD1, as called in the table, went unchecked against the DNA. TRBV21-1 is noted as a pseudogene. The CDR3 sequence is 13 residues long. The CDR3 DNA reads TGTGCCAGCAGCGACAGGGGGCATTATGGCTACACCTTC. This sequence encodes CASSDRGHYGYTF.

The chain couples TRBV9 to TRBJ2-5; D is ambiguous. This CDR3 contains 11 residues. V lost 4 bases and J lost 5, with 6 bases in between. The germline gives CDR1 SGDLS, CDR2 YYNGEE. This chain's CDR3 is CASSSQETQYF. As DNA, the CDR3 is TGTGCCAGCAGCTCTCAGGAGACCCAGTACTTC.

The chain links TRBV7-9 to TRBJ2-3, with D maybe TRBD2 (5 bases). From germline, CDR1 is SEHNR and CDR2 FQNEAQ (reference sequence). V lost 5 bases to trimming and J lost 4 bases, with 19 bases between them. The CDR3 contains 16 residues. The CDR3 loop reads CASSPRSGSLADTQYF. The DNA for the CDR3 is TGTGCCAGCAGCCCCCGAAGCGGCAGTTTAGCAGATACGCAGTATTTT.

The rearrangement joins TRBV2 to TRBJ2-3, with 13 positions matching TRBD2. This CDR3 is 17 amino acids long. V lost 2 bases and J lost 1; bases outside the gene matches: 3. Germline V lookup: CDR1 SNHLY, CDR2 FYNNEI. The CDR3 DNA reads as TGTGCCAGCAGTGAATTCGGGACTAGCGGGGGCACAGATACGCAGTATTTT. It encodes CASSEFGTSGGTDTQYF. Drawing the rest from reference TRBV2 and TRBJ2-3, the complete variable domain is EPEVTQTPSHQVTQMGQEVILRCVPISNHLYFYWYRQILGQKVEFLVSFYNNEISEKSEIFDDQFSVERPDGSNFTLKIRSTKLEDSAMYFCASSEFGTSGGTDTQYFGPGTRLTVL.

The chain carries TRBV12-3 or TRBV12-4 and TRBJ1-4; D is possibly TRBD1 (6 bases). The CDR3 has 12 amino acids. The V end was cut by 4 bases, the J end by 7 bases, with 7 bases between. The CDR3 DNA is TGTGCCAGCAGTTCAGGGGCTGAAAAACTGTTTTTT. It encodes CASSSGAEKLFF.

This clone was picked up a small number of times. V and J are TRBV5-1 and TRBJ2-2; D possibly corresponds to TRBD1 (6 bases). The CDR3 is 16 amino acids. The V and J ends lost 1 base and 0 bases respectively, with 10 bases between them. Germline V lookup: CDR1 SGHRS, CDR2 YFSETQ. CDR3 amino acids: CASSLSGTPNTGELFF. Here the CDR3 DNA reads TGCGCCAGCAGCTTGAGTGGGACACCGAACACCGGGGAGCTGTTTTTT.

The rearrangement uses TRBV27 and TRBJ2-3, with D maybe TRBD1 (5 bases). Trimming pared 3 bases from V and 5 bases from J, leaving 15 bases between. The CDR3 is made up of 15 amino acids. The germline gives CDR1 MNHEY, CDR2 SMNVEV (reference sequence). The CDR3 bases are TGTGCCAGCAGTTTTTCTTCTGCAGGGCAAGATACGCAGTATTTT. Translated, it gives CASSFSSAGQDTQYF.

This clone was seen just once. CDR3 DNA sequence: TGCGCCAGCAGCTTCCAGCCCAGGACGGGAGAAGCTTTCTTT. It specifies CASSFQPRTGEAFF. This chain links TRBV4-3 with TRBJ1-1, with D unresolved. This CDR3 is 14 amino acids long. Per the germline V gene, CDR1 is LGHNA and CDR2 is YSLEER. Trimming removed 5 bases from V and 8 bases from J, with 18 bases in between.

This sequence joins TRBV30 and TRBJ2-7; weak D call: TRBD1 (5 bases). V dropped 1 base and J dropped 3 bases, with 7 bases sitting between them. The CDR3 contains 12 residues. CDR1 is GTSNPN, CDR2 SVGIG, per germline (reference sequence). The chain's CDR3 is CAWSGQGYEQYF. The CDR3 DNA follows: TGTGCCTGGAGTGGTCAGGGCTACGAGCAGTACTTC.

This clone has just a few counts. This sequence joins TRBV6-5 and TRBJ1-3; 7 bases are a match to TRBD1. CDR1 is MNHEY and CDR2 is SVGAGI in the germline V gene. The V gene end was trimmed by 2 bases and the J gene end by 3 bases; junction bases not matched to a gene: 1. The CDR3 length is 14 residues. The CDR3 DNA reads as TGTGCCAGCAGTTACAGGACAGGTGGAAACACCATATATTTT. This gives the protein CASSYRTGGNTIYF.

V usage is TRBV7-8 and J usage is TRBJ2-3, with 11 nucleotides matching TRBD1. Germline loops: CDR1 SGHVS, CDR2 FQNEAQ. This CDR3 spans 15 amino acids. J gave up 2 bases and V 4 bases, and 2 bases lay outside the gene matches. CDR3 nucleotides: TGTGCCAGCAGCTGGACAGGGGGCGTCACAGATACGCAGTATTTT. Its protein product is CASSWTGGVTDTQYF.

This clone was found once. An end of the junction does not agree with germline; a read error may underlie this. V and J are TRBV4-3 and TRBJ1-4; D is unresolved. This CDR3 region has 16 residues. The germline V gene encodes CDR1 LGHNA and CDR2 YSLEER. The CDR3 DNA sequence: TGCGCCAGCAGTCAAGATACAGTGGGTTCTAATGAAAAACTGTTTTTT. Its translation: CASSQDTVGSNEKLFF.

The count of this clone is one. The chain couples TRBV6-2 or TRBV6-3 to TRBJ2-7, with 10 bases identical to TRBD2. This CDR3 is built from 15 residues. Germline V gene sequence: CDR1 MNHEY, CDR2 SVGEGT. The junction had 8 bases not matched to a gene; V was cut back by 5 bases and J by 4 bases. The CDR3 bases are TGTGCCAGCAGTAACATAGCGGGGGGAGCTTACGAGCAGTACTTC. Translated, it gives CASSNIAGGAYEQYF.

This chain joins TRBV11-2 and TRBJ2-2; weak D call: TRBD1 (6 bases). Germline-derived CDR1 and CDR2 are SGHAT and FQNNGV. Trimming took off 2 bases at V and 1 base at J, with 14 bases between the two ends. CDR3 length equals 17 residues. Written as DNA, the CDR3 is TGTGCCAGCAGCTTAAGTGTCCAGGGGCGGAACACCGGGGAGCTGTTTTTT. The encoded protein is CASSLSVQGRNTGELFF.

This clone came up a few times. CDR3 in DNA: TGTGCCACCAGTGATCAACCGGGACAGGGATCAGTTGAGCAGTTCTTC. Its protein is CATSDQPGQGSVEQFF. The chain combines TRBV24-1 with TRBJ2-1, with TRBD1 identical over 9 bases. The germline V gene encodes CDR1 KGHDR and CDR2 SFDVKD. V shed 3 bases, J shed 9 bases, and the junction held 11 bases outside the gene matches. The CDR3 is 16 residues long.

This clone occurred once. This chain connects TRBV6-6 to TRBJ1-6; TRBD1 matches at 9 bases. CDR3 length: 15 residues. Germline V gene data show CDR1 as MNHNY and CDR2 as SVGAGI (reference sequence). After removal of 6 bases from V and 9 bases from J, the junction contained 9 bases not matched to a gene. The CDR3 reads CASSSGQGLGSPLHF. CDR3 sequence (DNA): TGTGCCAGCAGCTCCGGACAGGGGTTGGGTTCACCCCTCCACTTT.

In this sample, this clone turned up a few times. The chain joins TRBV7-9 to TRBJ1-6; 7 bases align to TRBD1. Trimming took 4 bases from V and 4 from J; bases not matched to a gene: 7. Per the germline V gene, CDR1 is SEHNR and CDR2 is FQNEAQ (reference sequence). There are 16 residues in the CDR3. The CDR3 spells CASSSHGQVYNSPLHF. DNA for the CDR3: TGTGCCAGCAGCTCACACGGACAGGTTTATAATTCACCCCTCCACTTT. Filled out from reference TRBV7-9 and TRBJ1-6, the complete variable domain reads DTGVSQNPRHKITKRGQNVTFRCDPISEHNRLYWYRQTLGQGPEFLTYFQNEAQLEKSRLLSDRFSAERPKGSFSTLEIQRTEQGDSAMYLCASSSHGQVYNSPLHFGNGTRLTVT.

The V gene is TRBV5-1, the J gene TRBJ2-1; a weak D match, TRBD2 (6 bases). V was cut by 2 bases and J by 6 bases, with 12 bases left in between. CDR1 and CDR2 from the germline V gene are SGHRS and YFSETQ. The CDR3 loop spans 14 amino acids. The CDR3 nucleotides are TGCGCCAGCAGCTTAGGAGGGAGTGGCAATGAGCAGTTCTTC. As protein: CASSLGGSGNEQFF.

This clone was recorded only once. This chain joins TRBV5-6 and TRBJ2-7, with TRBD1 matching over 8 bases. There are 14 residues in the CDR3. The germline V gene encodes CDR1 SGHDT and CDR2 YYEEEE. Germline trimming cut 4 bases from V and 2 bases from J; bases unmatched to any gene: 5. CDR3 nucleotides: TGTGCCAGCAGCCGACAGGGGATTGCCTACGAGCAGTACTTC. It codes for CASSRQGIAYEQYF.

V gene TRBV9 combines with J gene TRBJ1-5; D remains ambiguous. CDR1 and CDR2 (germline): SGDLS, YYNGEE. The V end was cut by 10 bases, the J end by 2 bases, with 19 bases between. The CDR3 contains 15 residues. The CDR3 DNA reads as TGTGCCTCGTCCCCCGGAGCCGGGGGCAATCAGCCCCAGCATTTT. The encoded protein is CASSPGAGGNQPQHF.

The chain joins TRBV2 to TRBJ2-2; D is undetermined. The CDR3 spans 15 residues. The germline V gene has CDR1 SNHLY and CDR2 FYNNEI. V dropped 7 bases and J dropped 1 base, with 13 bases sitting between them. CDR3 sequence: CASNPLDGNTGELFF. The CDR3 DNA follows: TGTGCCAGCAACCCTCTAGACGGGAACACCGGGGAGCTGTTTTTT.

This chain links TRBV9 with TRBJ2-7, with unresolved D. The germline CDR1 and CDR2 sequences are SGDLS and YYNGEE. The germline V and J ends were trimmed by 5 bases and 0 bases, with 3 bases remaining between them. This CDR3 has 11 residues. CDR3: CASSSSYEQYF. The CDR3 DNA sequence: TGTGCCAGCAGTAGCTCCTACGAGCAGTACTTC.

DNA for the CDR3: TGTGCCAGCAGCTGGGCCAGGTCAGATACGCAGTATTTT. It specifies CASSWARSDTQYF. The V gene is TRBV5-4, the J gene TRBJ2-3, with D uncertain. This CDR3 region has 13 residues. The germline CDR1 and CDR2 sequences are SGHNT and YYREEE (reference sequence). Between the trimmed V and J ends, which lost 3 bases and 4 bases, there was a span of 9 bases.

The chain links TRBV12-5 to TRBJ1-2; 7 nucleotides agree with TRBD1. V trimming: 7 bases; J trimming: 2 bases; junction bases outside the gene matches: 7. The CDR3 loop spans 14 amino acids. Per germline, CDR1 LGHNT and CDR2 FRNRAP. Here the CDR3 DNA reads TGTGCTAGTGTGTGGGACAGCTTAAACTATGGCTACACCTTC. Residues: CASVWDSLNYGYTF.

V and J are TRBV9 and TRBJ2-1, with D uncertain. The CDR3 contains 12 residues. Trimming removed 0 bases from V and 6 bases from J, with 4 bases in between. Germline lookup yields CDR1 SGDLS and CDR2 YYNGEE. For the CDR3, the DNA is TGTGCCAGCAGCGTAGCCTCCAATGAGCAGTTCTTC. It specifies CASSVASNEQFF.

The chain links TRBV7-9 to TRBJ2-1; D may be TRBD2 (6 bases). CDR3 size: 12 residues. The germline V and J ends were trimmed by 5 bases and 9 bases, with 11 bases remaining between them. Germline V gene lookup returns CDR1 SEHNR and CDR2 FQNEAQ (reference sequence). The CDR3 coding sequence is TGTGCCAGCAGCCAGACTAGTGGTGAGCAGTTCTTC. Its protein is CASSQTSGEQFF.

The chain joins TRBV6-5 to TRBJ2-6; D gene uncertain. The V end was cut by 6 bases, the J end by 0 bases, with 6 bases between. Germline V gives CDR1 MNHEY, CDR2 SVGAGI. The CDR3 loop spans 14 amino acids. CDR3 nucleotides: TGTGCCAGCAGACAGAGCTCTGGGGCCAACGTCCTGACTTTC. Its translation: CASRQSSGANVLTF.

V usage is TRBV10-1 and J usage is TRBJ2-5, with TRBD2 as a possible D gene (5 bases). CDR1 is WNHNN, CDR2 SYGVQD, per germline (reference sequence). The CDR3 contains 14 residues. V shed 6 bases and J shed 0 bases, with 11 bases lying between them. CDR3 protein: CASRRRADQETQYF. The DNA of the CDR3 is TGCGCCAGCAGGAGGCGGGCGGACCAAGAGACCCAGTACTTC.

CDR3 region: CASSQVYSLGLAGGNEQFF. The CDR3 region has the DNA TGCGCCAGCAGCCAAGTCTACAGTTTGGGACTAGCGGGAGGGAATGAGCAGTTCTTC. V and J are TRBV4-1 and TRBJ2-1; 16 bases align to TRBD2. CDR3 length: 19 amino acids. Germline values: CDR1 MGHRA, CDR2 YSYEKL. V gave up 1 base and J gave up 7 bases; unmatched junction bases: 10.

CDR3 sequence reads: CASSLEGDPLDTQYF. In DNA, the CDR3 is TGCGCCAGCAGCTTGGAGGGGGACCCCTTGGATACGCAGTATTTT. The chain has TRBV5-1 and TRBJ2-3, with D possibly matching TRBD1 (6 bases). This CDR3 comprises 15 residues. V shed 0 bases and J shed 6 bases, with 14 bases lying between them. Looked up from germline, CDR1 is SGHRS and CDR2 is YFSETQ.